The 3 T cell receptor beta chains below come from one sample, sequenced in a study of regulatory T cells in long-lasting Graves disease. Sample time point: newly diagnosed GD, antithyroid drugs for less than 3 months. PBMC RNA was the source of the TCR library. Arm-PCR of CDR3 regions and iRepertoire HTBI primers were the basis on which TCR beta libraries were built. Each CDR3 protein gets one entry after TCRdb re-called the multiplex PCR reads with MiXCR. The sample contains 350,000 to 500,000 distinct CDR3 sequences, about 15% of which appear only once. These data also featured in a second study, about T cells in Graves' hyperthyroidism and ophthalmopathy.

The sequences come from peripheral blood mononuclear cells (PBMCs), collected at new diagnosis, from a patient treated with antithyroid drugs. The receptors shown here come from a young woman with Graves disease.

This clonotype was detected only a few times. The chain combines TRBV25-1 with TRBJ2-3; either TRBD1 or TRBD2 may fit D (6 bases each). The J call may be wrong; the DNA end is better matched by TRBJ2-7. Germline loops: CDR1 MGHDK, CDR2 SYGVNS. The CDR3 is made up of 11 amino acids. The CDR3 region is CASGGTNEQYF. DNA of the CDR3: TGTGCCAGCGGGGGGACAAACGAGCAGTACTTC.

This clonotype has a count of ten or more. The chain couples TRBV7-2 to TRBJ1-5; D is unclear. CDR1 is SGHTA, CDR2 FQGNSA, per germline. Deletions cut 1 base from V and 6 bases from J, with 7 bases between. This CDR3 contains 13 residues. CDR3 loop: CASSLDFPQPQHF. CDR3 DNA sequence: TGTGCCAGCAGCTTAGATTTTCCTCAGCCCCAGCATTTT.

This clonotype has at least ten counts. This chain uses TRBV13 with TRBJ2-7; the match to TRBD1 covers 10 bases. CDR1 is PRHDT, CDR2 FYEKMQ, per germline (reference sequence). This CDR3 is 16 amino acids long. V lost 3 bases and J lost 2; bases outside the gene matches: 7. The CDR3 protein is CASSFGRQGAAYEQYF. The CDR3 DNA reads TGTGCCAGCAGCTTCGGGAGACAGGGGGCGGCCTACGAGCAGTACTTC.